This T cell receptor (beta chain) was profiled in a study of T and B cells in COVID-19 patients. General study results and limits: Patients with COVID-19 reportedly showed strongly skewed T cell receptor beta variable and joining gene usage.

Each TRB amplification used about 250-550 ng of genomic DNA from blood. CDR1 is SGHAT and CDR2 is FQNNGV in the germline V gene. V gave up 1 base and J gave up 4 bases, with 13 bases separating them. There are 15 residues in the CDR3. About this clonotype: No antigen is known for it.

Multiplex PCR with BIOMED2 TRB-A/B primer pools amplified TRB rearrangements. Via MiXCR, TCRdb re-called the multiplex PCR reads, giving one row per CDR3 protein. Here the sample spans roughly 5,200 distinct CDR3 sequences, 25% to 30% being singletons. V is TRBV11-2 and J is TRBJ1-2; D remains unclear. The sequenced sample was blood. The sequence was obtained from a human donor with active COVID-19. CDR3 sequence reads: CASSLALLGSYGYTF. CDR3 in DNA: TGTGCCAGCAGCTTAGCCCTTCTGGGGAGCTATGGCTACACCTTC.